This TCR beta chain was sequenced in a study of cytomegalovirus exposure and HLA in healthy donors. V dropped 6 bases and J dropped 4; count of bases not matched to a gene: 3. The CDR3 has 13 amino acids. Germline V CDR1 and CDR2: MNHEY, SVGAGI. 60 Vbeta and 13 Jbeta primers were used in PCR. Libraries were prepared by immunoSEQ multiplex PCR; TCRdb keeps only in-frame clonotypes and omits some of them. The sample consists of 150,000 to 200,000 clones, 65% to 70% of them appearing once. This sequence originates from a woman aged 18-29 years in good health and CMV-seropositive. Sequencing was carried out using PBMCs. This sequence joins TRBV6-5 and TRBJ2-7; 10 nucleotides align to TRBD2. The CDR3 sequence is CASSRGLAYEQYF. The CDR3 bases are TGTGCCAGCAGCCGGGGACTAGCGTACGAGCAGTACTTC.